This paragraph reports one TCR beta chain. Its antigen is unknown. This sample stems from a study of cytomegalovirus exposure and HLA in healthy donors. Points from the study as a whole: It was taken for granted in presence/absence analyses that sequencing depth across donors was roughly uniform. A later analysis reported that several of the most significant clusters appeared to be linked to common viral pathogens, among them Epstein-Barr virus.

In the PCR, 60 Vbeta and 13 Jbeta primers were used. Using immunoSEQ multiplex PCR, the repertoire was profiled, and TCRdb retains in-frame clones only, with some absent. The sample yields approximately 100,000 clones, less than 75% seen once. CDR3 length equals 15 residues. CDR1 and CDR2 from the germline V gene are LNHDA and SQIVND (reference sequence). V gave up 0 bases and J gave up 2 bases, with 10 bases separating them. Sequencing was done on a sample of PBMCs. The chain recombines TRBV19 with TRBJ1-2, with a weak D call TRBD1 (6 bases). The receptor was isolated from a man in his forties in good health and CMV-seropositive. The CDR3 sequence: CASSIDMGQNYGYTF. The CDR3 bases are TGTGCCAGTAGTATAGATATGGGACAAAACTATGGCTACACCTTC.